A single sample gave rise to the 3 T cell receptor beta chains below, sequenced in a study of cytomegalovirus exposure and HLA in healthy donors. 13 Jbeta primers and 60 Vbeta primers were used for the PCR. The method was immunoSEQ multiplex PCR; TCRdb's version includes in-frame clones alone and lacks a portion of them. The data show about 190,000 clones, 75% to 85% seen once. Specimen: PBMCs. These receptors were taken from a boy aged 5-17 years in good health and CMV-seronegative.

The CDR3 coding sequence is TGCGCCAGCAGCTTGGGCAGGGTAGGCACTGAAGCTTTCTTT. This translates into CASSLGRVGTEAFF. The chain employs TRBV5-1 and TRBJ1-1; TRBD1 might be the D (5 bases). V was shortened by 0 bases and J by 4 bases, with 10 bases between the two germline ends. Germline lookup yields CDR1 SGHRS and CDR2 YFSETQ. This CDR3 contains 14 residues. The full variable domain, rest sourced from reference TRBV5-1 and TRBJ1-1, is KAGVTQTPRYLIKTRGQQVTLSCSPISGHRSVSWYQQTPGQGLQFLFEYFSETQRNKGNFPGRFSGRQFSNSRSEMNVSTLELGDSALYLCASSLGRVGTEAFFGQGTRLTVV.

This clone was recorded once. The chain joins TRBV7-6 to TRBJ2-7, with D perhaps matching TRBD2 (5 bases). There are 12 residues in the CDR3. V was cut by 0 bases and J by 7 bases, with 7 bases left in between. CDR1 and CDR2 (germline): SGHVS, FNYEAQ. CDR3 nucleotides: TGTGCCAGCAGCTTAGCGCCGGGGGAGCAGTACTTC. It encodes CASSLAPGEQYF.

The chain is built from TRBV4-3 and TRBJ2-7; D possibly corresponds to TRBD2 (6 bases). Trimming stripped 0 bases from V and 3 bases from J, with 12 bases between. The CDR3 spans 15 residues. In germline, CDR1 is LGHNA, CDR2 YSLEER. CDR3 nucleotides: TGCGCCAGCAGCCAAGATACGGCGGGGAACTACGAGCAGTACTTC. Translating it yields CASSQDTAGNYEQYF.